This TCR beta chain was obtained from a study of shared clonotypes between healthy human individuals. A word on this clone: Antigen unknown.

None of the donors, who were healthy HIV-negative adults, had recently had acute infections or vaccinations. The trim removed 4 bases at V and 2 bases at J, leaving 8 bases unmatched. This CDR3 comprises 15 residues. Germline V lookup: CDR1 GTSNPN, CDR2 SVGIG (reference sequence). Replicate sorted-subset PCRs were loaded with roughly 200 ng DNA, tens of thousands of T cell genomes. Profiled with immunoSEQ multiplex PCR; TCRdb holds only in-frame clones, not every one. The sample holds 2 million to 3 million clones, under 95% seen once. General observations from the study: Non-shared clonotypes had lower generation probabilities than clonotypes shared by all four sorted-subset donors.

This chain uses TRBV30 with TRBJ2-7; 10 nucleotides match TRBD1. Sequenced material: naive CD4+ T cells from PBMCs. Regarding subset: CD45RA+ positively selected. The clonotype comes from a man between 18 and 29 years old in good health. Some clones in this sample may be carry-over from other donors' samples. CDR3 in amino acids: CAWNSGQGVAYEQYF. CDR3 coding DNA: TGTGCCTGGAACTCCGGACAGGGGGTGGCCTACGAGCAGTACTTC.